This T cell receptor beta chain stems from a study of shared clonotypes between healthy human individuals. Study-level results: Richness estimates generally favored naive over memory subsets. Clonotype sharing among donors likely depends on sequencing depth.

The data were produced by immunoSEQ multiplex PCR, yet TCRdb's version contains in-frame clones alone and is incomplete. The sample carries 950,000 to 1,100,000 clones, approximately 70% recorded once. Each donor was a Caucasian adult residing in Nashville, Tennessee. On this clone: Its antigen is not identified.

Material for sequencing was memory CD4+ T cells sorted from blood. This sample's subset: CD45RA-negative fraction. The sequence was collected from a man younger than 30 in good health.

CDR3 bases: TGTGCCAGTTCTACAGGACAGGCCAACACCGGGGAGCTGTTTTTT. Protein: CASSTGQANTGELFF. This rearrangement joins TRBV5-8 to TRBJ2-2; TRBD1 aligns across 7 bases. This CDR3 has 15 amino acids. Germline CDR1 reads SGHTS; CDR2 reads YDEGEE. After removal of 8 bases from V and 2 bases from J, the junction contained 9 bases not matched to a gene.